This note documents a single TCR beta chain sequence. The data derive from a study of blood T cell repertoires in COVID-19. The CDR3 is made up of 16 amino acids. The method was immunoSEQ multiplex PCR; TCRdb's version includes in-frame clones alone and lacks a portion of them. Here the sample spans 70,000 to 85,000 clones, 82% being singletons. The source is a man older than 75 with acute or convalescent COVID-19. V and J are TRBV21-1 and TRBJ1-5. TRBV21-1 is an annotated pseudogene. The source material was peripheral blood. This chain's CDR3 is CASSKGEGRVNRPQHF. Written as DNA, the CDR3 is TGTGCCAGCAGCAAAGGTGAAGGGCGGGTTAATCGGCCCCAGCATTTT.